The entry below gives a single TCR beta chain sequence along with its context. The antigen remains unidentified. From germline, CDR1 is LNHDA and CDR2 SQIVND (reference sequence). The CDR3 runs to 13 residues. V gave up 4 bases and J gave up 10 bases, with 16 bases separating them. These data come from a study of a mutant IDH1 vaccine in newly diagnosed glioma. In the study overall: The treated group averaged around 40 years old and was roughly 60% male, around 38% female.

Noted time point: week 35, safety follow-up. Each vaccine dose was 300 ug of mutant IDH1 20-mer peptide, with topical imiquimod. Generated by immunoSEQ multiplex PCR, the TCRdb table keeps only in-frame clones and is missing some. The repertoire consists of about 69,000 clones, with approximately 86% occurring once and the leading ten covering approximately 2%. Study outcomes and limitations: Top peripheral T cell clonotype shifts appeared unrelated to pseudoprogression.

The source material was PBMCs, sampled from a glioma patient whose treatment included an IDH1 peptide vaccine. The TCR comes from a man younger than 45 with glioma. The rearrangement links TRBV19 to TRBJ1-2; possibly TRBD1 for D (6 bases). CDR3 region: CASSTVGGGYYTF. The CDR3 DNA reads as TGTGCCAGTAGTACGGTCGGGGGGGGCTACTACACCTTC.